The entry below gives a single TCR beta chain sequence along with its context. This clone occurred once. Its antigen target is currently unknown. The input lacks base qualities; no much larger clone sits a single base away. This sample is drawn from a study of blood T cell repertoires in COVID-19 (dated by TCRdb to 2018 to 2021). The study in broad terms: Collaborator samples came from the United States, Italy and Spain and covered acute and convalescent phases of COVID-19. Samples were obtained from the ongoing ImmuneRACE study (first 160 participants) and from about 1,300 subjects provided by 6 global collaborators. HLA class I and class II types, where available, came from metadata supplied by the sample provider rather than from assay-based typing. Nearly every sample came with metadata listing a de-identified subject ID, COVID-19 status, age in years and sex. A freely available public database, intended as a resource for researchers studying the immune response to SARS-CoV-2, is where the repertoires were released. The material from the prospective study consisted of cDNA or gDNA derived from T cells, B-cell-depleted T cells, or PBMCs. Deeply sampled blood TCRbeta repertoires from subjects exposed to, actively infected with, or recovered from COVID-19 were included in the dataset. The study at large found these results: Clinical and demographic metadata were provided uncurated, with the amount varying by source and participant.

Participants in the prospective study were enrolled through a virtual design, were aged roughly 18 to 100 years, and lived in approximately 24 United States geographic areas. In the prospective study, cohorts were assigned on the basis of participant-reported clinical history obtained from a screening survey and a study questionnaire. ImmuneRACE Cohort 3 recovered participants were defined by two consecutive negative NP/OP PCR tests, healthcare professional clearance, or symptom resolution. In the prospective study, mobile phlebotomists collected whole blood, serum and a nasopharyngeal or oropharyngeal swab from each participant. Over a roughly 2-month period, participants in the prospective study had the option of providing additional blood draws and questionnaires. Blood samples from the prospective study were shipped frozen or at room temperature prior to DNA extraction. TCRbeta CDR3 regions were amplified from genomic DNA by means of the immunoSEQ Assay, a bias-controlled multiplex PCR. The original methods were these. Within the assay, amplification of reference gene primers was used to estimate how many nucleated cells each sample contained. Sequence reads were collapsed and filtered to measure the absolute abundance of every unique TCRbeta CDR3 rearrangement. For each sample, productive Simpson clonality was calculated as the square root of Simpson's diversity index over productive rearrangements. Drawn from immuneACCESS, this table holds only the in-frame rearrangements with V and J called that TCRdb kept. Clones are partly lost; checked studies trace under half to an unresolved V gene and leave the rest unexplained. V and J calls plus clone size are reproduced from that table; the DNA served to infer D and trimming. The sample table lists about 300,000 clones, 85% to 90% of them with a count of one. The ten largest clones add up to about 4.1% of the sample.

The germline V gene (reference sequence) gives CDR1 as PRHDT and CDR2 as FYEKMQ. Germline trimming: 5 bases from V, 0 bases from J; junction bases outside gene matches: 7. From the cysteine through the phenylalanine, the CDR3 covers 16 amino acids. Left in the record is the CDR3 DNA by itself, 48 bases read in frame from the first base. Source material: PBMCs or T cells enriched from blood (not recorded which). In this chain, TRBV13 is recombined with TRBJ2-3; 8 junctional bases match TRBD2. This TCR was sampled from a man aged 25 to 40 who had recovered from COVID-19. The encoded CDR3 is CASSPRVAGSTDTQYF. The DNA is TGTGCCAGCAGCCCCAGGGTAGCGGGGAGCACAGATACGCAGTATTTT. Joined to the reference TRBV13 and TRBJ2-3 proteins, this CDR3 gives the full variable domain: AAGVIQSPRHLIKEKRETATLKCYPIPRHDTVYWYQQGPGQDPQFLISFYEKMQSDKGSIPDRFSAQQFSDYHSELNMSSLELGDSALYFCASSPRVAGSTDTQYFGPGTRLTVL.